Listed below are T cell receptor beta chains from one sample, sequenced in a study of CD4+ T cells in melanoma. Method: immunoSEQ multiplex PCR; TCRdb's copy keeps in-frame clones and lacks some. The sample carries approximately 47,000 clones, roughly nine tenths recorded once. Input material: peripheral blood. The receptors stem from a human donor with melanoma. Both conserved end residues are part of each CDR3. A D gene is named only where the DNA matches it firmly. Only part of the rows carry a size: once, few, many, or a class if the clone is expanded.

-,TRBJ1-5,TRBV5-5,-,TGTGCCAGCAGCGACCCAGGGTTCCCCCAGCATTTT,CASSDPGFPQHF
TRBD1,TRBJ2-5,TRBV19,-,TGTGCCAGTAGTGGCAGACCCGGGGACAGGGGAGAGACCCAGTACTTC,CASSGRPGDRGETQYF
-,TRBJ2-3,TRBV5-1,-,TGCGCCAGCAGCTCCTTTCACACAGATACGCAGTATTTT,CASSSFHTDTQYF
-,TRBJ1-4,TRBV6-5,-,TGTGCCAGCAGTTACACGACAGGAACTAATGAAAAACTGTTTTTT,CASSYTTGTNEKLFF
-,TRBJ1-2,TRBV12-5,-,TGTGCTAGTTCCGGGGTACTTTCCTATGGCTACACCTTC,CASSGVLSYGYTF
TRBD1,TRBJ1-1,TRBV5-5,-,TGTGCCAGCAGCTGGGGACAACAGGGGGCGCGAACTGAAGCTTTCTTT,CASSWGQQGARTEAFF
-,TRBJ2-1,TRBV11-2,-,TGTGCCAGCCGCCTACATGGGACCAGCAGGAATGAGCAGTTCTTC,CASRLHGTSRNEQFF
TRBD1,TRBJ1-6,TRBV5-4,-,TGTGCCAGCAGCCCGGGACAGCTTAATTCACCCCTCCACTTT,CASSPGQLNSPLHF
-,TRBJ2-5,TRBV14,-,TGTGCCAGCAGCCCACAAGAGACCCAGTACTTC,CASSPQETQYF
TRBD1,TRBJ1-4,TRBV6-1,-,TGTGCCAGCAGTGAGGATGGACAGGGATTTTTCTTGACTAATGAAAAACTGTTTTTT,CASSEDGQGFFLTNEKLFF
-,TRBJ1-2,TRBV9,-,TGTGCCAGCACCGAAAGAGGTGTGGACTATGGCTACACCTTC,CASTERGVDYGYTF
-,TRBJ1-2,TRBV27,-,TGTGCCAGCAGGGGCGGGGGGGTATTCGACTATGGCTACACCTTC,CASRGGGVFDYGYTF
-,TRBJ1-6,TRBV4-3,-,TGCGCCAGCAGCCAAGAAGGACATGCGGAGAATTCACCCCTCCACTTT,CASSQEGHAENSPLHF
-,TRBJ1-2,TRBV5-4,few,TGTGCCAGCAGCCCAAGGAACACCTGGTATGGCTACACCTTC,CASSPRNTWYGYTF
TRBD1,TRBJ2-7,TRBV13,once,TGTGCCAGCAGCTTATTTCACCGGGCAGGGGGCGAGCAGTACTTC,CASSLFHRAGGEQYF
TRBD1,TRBJ2-5,TRBV6-5,-,TGTGCCAGCAGTAGTGGGACAGGGAGAGCAGAGACCCAGTACTTC,CASSSGTGRAETQYF
-,TRBJ2-1,TRBV14,once,TGTGCCAGCAGCCAAGAGGGCGACACAAGAAGTAGGGGCCGGTTCTTC,CASSQEGDTRSRGRFF
TRBD1,TRBJ1-4,TRBV2,-,TGTGCCAGCCAGACAGGGGGAGGAAGGGAAAAACTGTTTTTT,CASQTGGGREKLFF
-,TRBJ1-1,TRBV11-2,-,TGTGCCAGCACCTCAGGGAGGGGTGGACACACTGAAGCTTTCTTT,CASTSGRGGHTEAFF
-,TRBJ2-7,TRBV28,-,TGTGCCAGCACACGACAGAGCTCCTACGAGCAGTACTTC,CASTRQSSYEQYF
-,TRBJ2-5,TRBV6-5,-,TGTGCCAGCAGTGGGGACCAAGAGACCCAGTACTTC,CASSGDQETQYF
-,TRBJ1-3,TRBV4-1,-,TGCGCCAGCAGCCAAGAGAGCGTTACTGGAAACACCATATATTTT,CASSQESVTGNTIYF
-,TRBJ1-2,TRBV6-5,-,TGTGCCAGCAGTTACTCGACTCGGGGTGACTATGGCTACACCTTC,CASSYSTRGDYGYTF
TRBD1,TRBJ2-1,TRBV7-9,-,TGTGCCAGCAGCCCCAGGACAGGATACTCCTACAATGAGCAGTTCTTC,CASSPRTGYSYNEQFF
-,TRBJ2-1,TRBV7-6,-,TGTGCCAGCAGCCCTCCACTGCGGGATTATGAGCAGTTCTTC,CASSPPLRDYEQFF
-,TRBJ1-1,TRBV5-1,-,TGCGCCAGCAGCTACGGGGACGGTGGCACTGAAGCTTTCTTT,CASSYGDGGTEAFF
TRBD2,TRBJ2-1,TRBV5-6,-,TGTGCCAGCAGCTTGGGGCTAGCGGGGTCTTACAATGAGCAGTTCTTC,CASSLGLAGSYNEQFF
-,TRBJ1-3,TRBV7-2,-,TGTGCCAGCAGCTTAGATTTGAGAGACTCTGGAAACACCATATATTTT,CASSLDLRDSGNTIYF
-,TRBJ2-7,TRBV18,-,TGTGCCAGCTCACCGCTGGGGCTAGGCTCCTACGAGCAGTACTTC,CASSPLGLGSYEQYF
-,TRBJ1-5,TRBV28,-,TGTGCCAGCAGTTTTGGGCGGTACAATCAGCCCCAGCATTTT,CASSFGRYNQPQHF
-,TRBJ1-5,TRBV4-1,-,TGCGCCAGCAGCCAAGTTGGGGGTAACAATCAGCCCCAGCATTTT,CASSQVGGNNQPQHF
-,TRBJ1-1,TRBV11-1,once,TGTGCCAGCAGCTTAGCTCCGAAAGGGTATACTGAAGCTTTCTTT,CASSLAPKGYTEAFF
-,TRBJ1-1,TRBV29-1,-,TGCAGCGTTGTGACAGGCTTGAACACTGAAGCTTTCTTT,CSVVTGLNTEAFF
-,TRBJ1-1,TRBV11-2,few,TGTGCCAGCAGCTTAGGGGGGTGGCAGGGTAAAGCTTTCTTT,CASSLGGWQGKAFF
-,TRBJ1-2,TRBV4-2,-,TGTGCCAGCAGCCAAGATAGGACAGCACTAGACTACACCTTC,CASSQDRTALDYTF
-,TRBJ2-2,TRBV1,-,TGCACCAGCAGCCCCGCCGGGGCAGTGAACACCGGGGAGCTGTTTTTT,CTSSPAGAVNTGELFF
-,TRBJ2-1,TRBV13,-,TGTGCCAGCAGCGGCCCCACGGGGCGAGAGGTTTACAATGAGCAGTTCTTC,CASSGPTGREVYNEQFF
TRBD2,TRBJ2-3,TRBV4-2,-,TGTGCCAGCAGCCAAGATCGCCGGGGGGGGCCAGATACGCAGTATTTT,CASSQDRRGGPDTQYF
-,TRBJ1-4,TRBV28,-,TGTGCCAGCAGTTGGGAACCCGGGAGAACTAATGAAAAACTGTTTTTT,CASSWEPGRTNEKLFF
TRBD1,TRBJ2-7,TRBV18,-,TGTGCCAGCTCACCGACAGGGGGATGGGACGAGCAGTACTTC,CASSPTGGWDEQYF
TRBD1,TRBJ2-1,TRBV5-6,-,TGTGCCAGCAGCATGGGACAGGGGGTGGAGCAGTTCTTC,CASSMGQGVEQFF